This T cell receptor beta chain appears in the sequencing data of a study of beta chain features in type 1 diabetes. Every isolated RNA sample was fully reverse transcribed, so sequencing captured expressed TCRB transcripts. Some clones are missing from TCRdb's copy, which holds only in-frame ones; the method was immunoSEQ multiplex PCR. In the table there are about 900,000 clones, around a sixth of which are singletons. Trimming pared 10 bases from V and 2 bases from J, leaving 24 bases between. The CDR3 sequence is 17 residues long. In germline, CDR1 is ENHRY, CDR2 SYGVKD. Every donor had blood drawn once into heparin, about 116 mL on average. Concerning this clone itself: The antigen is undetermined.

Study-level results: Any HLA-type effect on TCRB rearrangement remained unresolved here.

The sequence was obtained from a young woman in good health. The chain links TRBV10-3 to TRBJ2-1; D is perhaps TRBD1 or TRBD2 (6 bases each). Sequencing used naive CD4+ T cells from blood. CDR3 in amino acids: CATVGGSGRAAYNEQFF. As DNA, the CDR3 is TGTGCCACCGTAGGGGGTAGCGGAAGGGCCGCCTACAATGAGCAGTTCTTC.